The source of this T cell receptor (beta chain) is a study of cytomegalovirus exposure and HLA in healthy donors. Study-level results: Both high specificity and high sensitivity reportedly marked the classifier's diagnosis of cytomegalovirus status. The study flagged approximately 180 TCR beta chains as cytomegalovirus-associated. A few CMV-associated chains proved CMV antigen-specific in vitro.

Separation from the roughly 700-subject first cohort characterized the roughly 120-subject validation cohort, to which the donors belonged. A note on this clone: As yet, its antigen is unknown.

Repertoires were generated with immunoSEQ multiplex PCR, while TCRdb's copy carries only in-frame clones and drops some. Of under 400,000 clones listed, around 90% are singletons. The sequence was obtained from a man aged 25-45 years in good health and CMV-seronegative. The specimen sequenced was PBMCs.

The CDR3 loop reads CASSLPSVATEAFF. In DNA form, the CDR3 reads TGTGCCAGCAGCTTACCCTCAGTGGCCACTGAAGCTTTCTTT. V gene TRBV7-2 combines with J gene TRBJ1-1; D is undetermined. The CDR3 covers 14 residues. Germline loops: CDR1 SGHTA, CDR2 FQGNSA. Trimming shortened V by 2 bases and J by 4 bases, and 11 bases separated the two germline ends.